The sequence of this T cell receptor (beta chain) was determined in a study of T cell clonality in common variable immunodeficiency. This clone has a count of ten or more. The CDR3 extends 3 residues past the end of the read, so its final part is completed from the germline J gene. This CDR3 has 16 amino acids. The trim removed 3 bases at V and 2 bases at J, leaving 6 bases unmatched. Germline CDR1 SGHRS, CDR2 YFSETQ. TCRdb keeps only in-frame clones here, not all; method: immunoSEQ multiplex PCR. The specimen gives about 55,000 clones without singletons; the ten biggest hold 0.7% to 0.95%. Input material: peripheral blood mononuclear cells. This sequence originates from a person aged 18-70 years in good health. The gene calls are TRBV5-1 and TRBJ2-2, with 8 bases matching TRBD1. The CDR3 is CASSSGDRINTGELFF. CDR3 DNA, as far as it was read: TGCGCCAGCAGCTCGGGGGACAGGATAAACACCGGGGAG. Based on the CDR3 plus reference TRBV5-1 and TRBJ2-2, the full variable domain is KAGVTQTPRYLIKTRGQQVTLSCSPISGHRSVSWYQQTPGQGLQFLFEYFSETQRNKGNFPGRFSGRQFSNSRSEMNVSTLELGDSALYLCASSSGDRINTGELFFGEGSRLTVL.